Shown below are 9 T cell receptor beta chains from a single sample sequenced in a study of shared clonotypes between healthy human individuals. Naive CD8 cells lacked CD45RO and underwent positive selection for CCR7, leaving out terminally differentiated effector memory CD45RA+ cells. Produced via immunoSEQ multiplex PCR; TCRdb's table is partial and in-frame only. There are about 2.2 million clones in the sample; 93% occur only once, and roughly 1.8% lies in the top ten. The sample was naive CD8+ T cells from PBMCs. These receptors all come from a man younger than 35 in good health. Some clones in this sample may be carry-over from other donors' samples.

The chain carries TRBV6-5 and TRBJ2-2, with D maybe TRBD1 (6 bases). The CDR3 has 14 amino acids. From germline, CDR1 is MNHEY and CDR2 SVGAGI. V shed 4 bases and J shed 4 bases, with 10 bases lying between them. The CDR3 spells CASSWGQATGELFF. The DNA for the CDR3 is TGTGCCAGCAGTTGGGGGCAAGCCACCGGGGAGCTGTTTTTT.

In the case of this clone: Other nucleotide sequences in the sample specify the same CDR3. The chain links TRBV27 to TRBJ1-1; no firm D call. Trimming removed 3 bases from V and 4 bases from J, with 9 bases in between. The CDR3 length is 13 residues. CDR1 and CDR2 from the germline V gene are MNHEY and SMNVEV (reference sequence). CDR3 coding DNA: TGTGCCAGCAGTTTTGGGAGGCGCACTGAAGCTTTCTTT. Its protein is CASSFGRRTEAFF.

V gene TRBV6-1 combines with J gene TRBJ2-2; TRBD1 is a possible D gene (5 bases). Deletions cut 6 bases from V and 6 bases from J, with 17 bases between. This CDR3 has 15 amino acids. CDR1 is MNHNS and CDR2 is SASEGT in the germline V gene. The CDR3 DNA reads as TGTGCCAGCAGGGATGGGTCTAAAGGGGCCGGGGAGCTGTTTTTT. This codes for CASRDGSKGAGELFF.

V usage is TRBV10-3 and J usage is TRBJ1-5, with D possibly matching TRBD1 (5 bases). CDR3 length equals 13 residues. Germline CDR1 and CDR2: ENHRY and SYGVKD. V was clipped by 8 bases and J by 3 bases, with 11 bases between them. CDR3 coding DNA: TGTGCCATCGGGGCCGAGGACAATCAGCCCCAGCATTTT. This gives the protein CAIGAEDNQPQHF.

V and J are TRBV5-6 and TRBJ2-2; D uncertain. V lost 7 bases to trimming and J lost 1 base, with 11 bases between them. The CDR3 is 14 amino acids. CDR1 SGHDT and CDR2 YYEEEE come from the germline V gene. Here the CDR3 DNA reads TGTGCCAGCGAACGACTGGGGAACACCGGGGAGCTGTTTTTT. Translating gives CASERLGNTGELFF.

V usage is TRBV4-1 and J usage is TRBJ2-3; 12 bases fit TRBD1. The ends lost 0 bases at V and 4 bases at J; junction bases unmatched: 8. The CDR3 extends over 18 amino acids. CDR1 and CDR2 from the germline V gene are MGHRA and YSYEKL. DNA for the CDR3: TGCGCCAGCAGCCAAGAGGGGGGGACAGGGGGCTCCGCAGATACGCAGTATTTT. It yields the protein CASSQEGGTGGSADTQYF.

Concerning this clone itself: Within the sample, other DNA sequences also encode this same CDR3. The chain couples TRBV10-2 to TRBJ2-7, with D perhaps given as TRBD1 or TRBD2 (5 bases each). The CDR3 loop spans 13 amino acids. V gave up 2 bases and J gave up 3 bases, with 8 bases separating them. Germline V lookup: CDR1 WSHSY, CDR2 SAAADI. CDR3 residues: CASSERGRYEQYF. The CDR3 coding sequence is TGCGCCAGCAGTGAGAGGGGACGCTACGAGCAGTACTTC.

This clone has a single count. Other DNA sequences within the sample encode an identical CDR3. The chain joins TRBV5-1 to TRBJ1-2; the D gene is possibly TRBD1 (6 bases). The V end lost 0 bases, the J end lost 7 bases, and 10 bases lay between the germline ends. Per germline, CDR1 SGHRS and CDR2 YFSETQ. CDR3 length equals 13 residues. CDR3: CASSLGQGSGYTF. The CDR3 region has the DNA TGCGCCAGCAGCTTGGGGCAGGGGTCTGGCTACACCTTC. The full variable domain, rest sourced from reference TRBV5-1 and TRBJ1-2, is KAGVTQTPRYLIKTRGQQVTLSCSPISGHRSVSWYQQTPGQGLQFLFEYFSETQRNKGNFPGRFSGRQFSNSRSEMNVSTLELGDSALYLCASSLGQGSGYTFGSGTRLTVV.

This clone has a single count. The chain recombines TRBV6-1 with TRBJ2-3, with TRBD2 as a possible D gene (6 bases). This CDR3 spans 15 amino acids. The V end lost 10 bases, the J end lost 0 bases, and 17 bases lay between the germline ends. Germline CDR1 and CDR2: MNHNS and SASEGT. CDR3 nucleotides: TGTGCCAACAGCCTACTAGCTGCTAGCACAGATACGCAGTATTTT. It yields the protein CANSLLAASTDTQYF.